The rows below give T cell receptor beta chains drawn from one sample of a study of early T cells in non-severe SARS-CoV-2 infection. One entry per CDR3 protein, called by TCRdb with MiXCR from the 5' RACE reads. Of about 99,000 distinct CDR3 sequences in the sample, roughly 15% were seen once. Material: whole blood. The receptors shown here come from an adult who was a healthcare worker with PCR-confirmed SARS-CoV-2 infection or an uninfected control (not recorded which). CDR3s include the opening cysteine and the closing phenylalanine or tryptophan. Fields, in order: J gene, V gene, clone size, D gene, CDR3 DNA, CDR3 protein. The D gene is left open where the match is weak. Clone size is shown for a subset of rows, as once, few, many or a class of expanded clone.

>TRBJ1-2|TRBV7-9|-|TRBD1
TGTGCCAGCAGCCGGACAGGAGAGGGGGTCTACACCTTC
CASSRTGEGVYTF
>TRBJ1-4|TRBV12-3/TRBV12-4|few|-
TGTGCCAGCAGTCTCTGGACAGCTCGATATGAAAAACTGTTTTTT
CASSLWTARYEKLFF
>TRBJ2-2|TRBV25-1|few|-
TGTGCCAGCAGTGACCAGAGAAACACCGGGGAGCTGTTTTTT
CASSDQRNTGELFF
>TRBJ2-7|TRBV28|once|TRBD2
TGTGCCAGCAGTTTAAAACCTAGCGGGAACGAGCAGTACTTC
CASSLKPSGNEQYF
>TRBJ1-1|TRBV12-3/TRBV12-4|-|-
TGTGCCAGCAGTTTTCGGGTCCCGAACACTGAAGCTTTCTTT
CASSFRVPNTEAFF
>TRBJ1-1|TRBV11-2|-|TRBD1
TGTGCCAGCAGCAAGGGACAGGCTGAAATAACTTTCTTT
CASSKGQAEITFF
>TRBJ2-7|TRBV5-5|-|-
TGTGCCAGCAGCCAGAACGCCTACGAGCAGTACTTC
CASSQNAYEQYF
>TRBJ2-3|TRBV11-2|-|-
TGTGCCAGCAGCTCGACTCTAGATACGCAGTATTTT
CASSSTLDTQYF
>TRBJ2-6|TRBV5-1|few|-
TGCGCCAGCAGCCGCAGGGCGTCCACAGCACGGGCTGGGGCCAACGTCCTGACTTTC
CASSRRASTARAGANVLTF
>TRBJ2-1|TRBV29-1|-|TRBD2
TGCAGCGTGGGACTAGCGGGAGGCTATGAGCAGTTCTTC
CSVGLAGGYEQFF
>TRBJ1-3|TRBV13|-|-
TGTGCCAGCAGCTTAGCGTCCCAGGGAGGAAACACCATATATTTT
CASSLASQGGNTIYF
>TRBJ2-7|TRBV7-8|few|-
TGTGCCAGCAGCCCTCGGGACACCTTCAACGAGCAGTACTTC
CASSPRDTFNEQYF
>TRBJ2-5|TRBV2|many|-
TGTGCCGCGGCCGGCCAAGAGACCCAGTACTTC
CAAAGQETQYF
>TRBJ1-5|TRBV2|few|-
TGTGCCAGCAGTGAAAGGGTTCGGGATCAGCCCCAGCATTTT
CASSERVRDQPQHF
>TRBJ2-1|TRBV2|-|-
TGTGCCAGCACCCGGGGAGTTTACAATGAGCAGTTCTTC
CASTRGVYNEQFF
>TRBJ2-7|TRBV7-8|many|-
TGTGCCAGCAGCTCGGGACACTTAAGAGCCTACGAGCAGTACTTC
CASSSGHLRAYEQYF
>TRBJ2-5|TRBV29-1|-|-
TGCAGCGTTACACTCGGGACCCAGTACTTC
CSVTLGTQYF
>TRBJ2-5|TRBV29-1|many|-
TGCAGCGTAGCCGGACGGAACCAAGAGACCCAGTACTTC
CSVAGRNQETQYF
>TRBJ1-1|TRBV7-8|-|-
TGTGCCAGCAGCTCTTATTACCGGGACACAGAAACGAACACTGAAGCTTTCTTT
CASSSYYRDTETNTEAFF
>TRBJ1-2|TRBV6-5|few|-
TGTGCCAGCAGTTACGCAGGGGCCGGCTACACCTTC
CASSYAGAGYTF
>TRBJ1-5|TRBV27|few|-
TGTGCCAGCAGCAGGGGACAAATCAATCAGCCCCAGCATTTT
CASSRGQINQPQHF
>TRBJ2-3|TRBV5-8|few|-
TGTGCCAGCAGCTTGGGGGACTGGATCACAGATACGCAGTATTTT
CASSLGDWITDTQYF
>TRBJ1-1|TRBV29-1|few|-
TGCAGCGTTGGTCCCGATCCTATGAACACTGAAGCTTTCTTT
CSVGPDPMNTEAFF
>TRBJ2-5|TRBV20-1|few|-
TGCAGTGCCACAGACCCTAGGGGGTCCCAAGAGACCCAGTACTTC
CSATDPRGSQETQYF
>TRBJ2-1|TRBV5-1|-|TRBD1
TGCGCCAGCAGCTTTACCGGGACAGGGAGCGAGAATGAGCAGTTCTTC
CASSFTGTGSENEQFF
>TRBJ2-1|TRBV18|many|TRBD1
TGTGCCAGCTCACCGACAGGGACCGTTAATGAGCAGTTCTTC
CASSPTGTVNEQFF
>TRBJ1-2|TRBV4-2|-|-
TGTGCCAGCAGCCAAGATCGGGCAGCTAACTATGGCTACACCTTC
CASSQDRAANYGYTF
>TRBJ2-3|TRBV7-2|-|-
TGTGCCAGCAGCTTAGTTTCAGTTCCAGATACGCAGTATTTT
CASSLVSVPDTQYF
>TRBJ2-7|TRBV29-1|-|-
TGCAGCGTTGTAAGGGGAAACTACGAGCAGTACTTC
CSVVRGNYEQYF
>TRBJ1-2|TRBV29-1|many|-
TGCAGCGTTGAAAGCGCGACTAACTATGGCTACACCTTC
CSVESATNYGYTF
>TRBJ2-1|TRBV19|-|TRBD1
TGTGCCAGTAGTATCGACGTAGGACAGGGGCAGTTCTTC
CASSIDVGQGQFF
>TRBJ2-3|TRBV7-2|-|-
TGTGCCAGCAGCCCAATTCGGGAAACGCAGTATTTT
CASSPIRETQYF
>TRBJ2-4|TRBV28|-|-
TGTGCCAGCACGACTGGGAACGCCAAAAACATTCAGTACTTC
CASTTGNAKNIQYF
>TRBJ2-5|TRBV5-1|-|-
TGCGCCAGCAGCTTGGAGGGCAGGCAAGAGACCCAGTACTTC
CASSLEGRQETQYF
>TRBJ2-7|TRBV20-1|-|TRBD2
TGCAGTGCTAGAGAGGCTAGCGGGAGCTACGAGCAGTACTTC
CSAREASGSYEQYF
>TRBJ1-4|TRBV7-2|few|-
TGTGCCAGCAGCTTAGGCGGGGTTGGAAGTGAAAAACTGTTTTTT
CASSLGGVGSEKLFF
>TRBJ2-7|TRBV7-9|-|TRBD1
TGTGCCAGCAGCTTAGCGGACAGGGGATCCTACGAGCAGTACTTC
CASSLADRGSYEQYF
>TRBJ2-7|TRBV29-1|-|-
TGCAGCGTAGTTGGTATTCGCTACGAGCAGTACTTC
CSVVGIRYEQYF
>TRBJ1-2|TRBV5-5|few|-
TGTGCCAGCTCAGAGGACAGACTCTATGGCTACACCTTC
CASSEDRLYGYTF
>TRBJ1-1|TRBV27|few|TRBD1
TGTGCCAGCAGTCAAACGACAGGGGTCACTGAAGCTTTCTTT
CASSQTTGVTEAFF
>TRBJ1-5|TRBV12-3/TRBV12-4|-|-
TGTGCCAGCAGTTTAGAAGTTAAACCCCAGCATTTT
CASSLEVKPQHF
>TRBJ2-6|TRBV12-3/TRBV12-4|-|-
TGTGCCAGCAGTTTAGGATCTGGGGCCAACGTCCTGACTTTC
CASSLGSGANVLTF
>TRBJ2-5|TRBV6-2/TRBV6-3|few|-
TGTGCCAGCAGTTACTCCAAGGGGGGGCAAGAGACCCAGTACTTC
CASSYSKGGQETQYF
>TRBJ1-6|TRBV20-1|once|TRBD1
TGCAGTGCTAGAGATCCCGGGACAGAGGATAATTCACCCCTCCACTTT
CSARDPGTEDNSPLHF
>TRBJ2-1|TRBV15|-|TRBD2
TGTGCCACCAGCGGTAGCGGGCGGGCGTCCTACAATGAGCAGTTCTTC
CATSGSGRASYNEQFF